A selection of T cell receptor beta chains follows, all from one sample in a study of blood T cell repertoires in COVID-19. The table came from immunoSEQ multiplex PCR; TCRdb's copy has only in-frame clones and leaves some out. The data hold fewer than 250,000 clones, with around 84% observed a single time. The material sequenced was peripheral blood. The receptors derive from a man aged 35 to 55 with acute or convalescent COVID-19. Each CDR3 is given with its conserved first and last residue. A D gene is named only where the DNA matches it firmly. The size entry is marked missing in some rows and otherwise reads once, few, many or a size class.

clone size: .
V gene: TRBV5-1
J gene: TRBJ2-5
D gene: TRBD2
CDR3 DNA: TGCGCCAGCAGCCTCTGGCGGGGGAACCAAGAGACCCAGTACTTC
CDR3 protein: CASSLWRGNQETQYF

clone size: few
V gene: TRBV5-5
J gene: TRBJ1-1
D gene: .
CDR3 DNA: TGTGCCAGCAGCTTAGAGGGGACAATCCTCCGAAGTCCTGAAGCTTTCTTT
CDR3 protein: CASSLEGTILRSPEAFF

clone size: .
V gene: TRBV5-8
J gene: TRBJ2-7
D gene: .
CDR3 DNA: TGTGCCAGCAGCTGGGGGGTCCCCTACGAGCAGTACTTC
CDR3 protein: CASSWGVPYEQYF

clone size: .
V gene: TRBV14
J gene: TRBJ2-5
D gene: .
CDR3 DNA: TGTGCCAGCAGCCAAGATCTGGCAGGGTTAACCCAGTACTTC
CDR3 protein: CASSQDLAGLTQYF

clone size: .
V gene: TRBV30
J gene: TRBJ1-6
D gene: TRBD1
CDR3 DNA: TGTGCCGGCACTGGACAGGCTAATTCACCCCTCCACTTT
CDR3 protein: CAGTGQANSPLHF

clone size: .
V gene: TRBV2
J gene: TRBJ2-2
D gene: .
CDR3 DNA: TGTGCCAGCAGAGAACCGGGACTTACGAACACCGGGGAGCTGTTTTTT
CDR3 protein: CASREPGLTNTGELFF

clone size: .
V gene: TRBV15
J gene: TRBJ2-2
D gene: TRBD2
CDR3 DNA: TGTGCCACCAGCAGACAACCAGGACTAGCGGGGAGGACCGGGGAGCTGTTTTTT
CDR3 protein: CATSRQPGLAGRTGELFF

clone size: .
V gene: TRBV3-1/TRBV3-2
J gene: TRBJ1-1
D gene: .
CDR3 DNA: TGTGCCAGCAGCCAAGGTGTGTGGGGGCGAGGAACTGAAGCTTTCTTT
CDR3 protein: CASSQGVWGRGTEAFF

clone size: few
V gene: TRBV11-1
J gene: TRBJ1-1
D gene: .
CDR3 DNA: TGTGCCAGCAGCTTAGCCGGGTCCCTGAACACTGAAGCTTTCTTT
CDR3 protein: CASSLAGSLNTEAFF

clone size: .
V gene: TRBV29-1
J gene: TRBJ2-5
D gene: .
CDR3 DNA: TGCAGCGGGGGTGGGGGCCGTGAGACCCAGTACTTC
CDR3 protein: CSGGGGRETQYF

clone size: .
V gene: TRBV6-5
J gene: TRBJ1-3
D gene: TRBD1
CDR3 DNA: TGTGCCAGCAGCCAGACAGGGGGAAACACCATATATTTT
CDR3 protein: CASSQTGGNTIYF

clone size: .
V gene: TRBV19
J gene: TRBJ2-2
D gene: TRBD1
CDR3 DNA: TGTGCCAGTATAGGGACAGGTCGCTTCACCGGGGAGCTGTTTTTT
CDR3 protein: CASIGTGRFTGELFF

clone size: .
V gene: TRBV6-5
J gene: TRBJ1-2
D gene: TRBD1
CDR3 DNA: TGTGCCAGCAGTTACTCCCCAGGGGGCGTAAACTATGGCTACACCTTC
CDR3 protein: CASSYSPGGVNYGYTF

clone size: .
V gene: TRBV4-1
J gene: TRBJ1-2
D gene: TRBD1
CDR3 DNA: TGCGCCAGCAGCCAGATCCTCACAGGACAGGGAGAGTACTATGGCTACACCTTC
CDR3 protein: CASSQILTGQGEYYGYTF

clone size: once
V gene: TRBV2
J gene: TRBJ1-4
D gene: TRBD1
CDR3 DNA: TGTGCCAGCAGGGGGGACAGTAGTAATGAAAAACTGTTTTTT
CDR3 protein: CASRGDSSNEKLFF

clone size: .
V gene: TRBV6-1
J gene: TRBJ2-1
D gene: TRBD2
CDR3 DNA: TGTGCCAGCAGTGGCTGGACTAGCGGGGGGCTCTACAATGAGCAGTTCTTC
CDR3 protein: CASSGWTSGGLYNEQFF

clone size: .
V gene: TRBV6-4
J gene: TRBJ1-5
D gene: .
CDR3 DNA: TGTGCCAGCAGTGCCGAGACAAACCAGCCCCAGCATTTT
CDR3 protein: CASSAETNQPQHF

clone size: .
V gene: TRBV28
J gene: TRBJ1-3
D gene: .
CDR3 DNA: TGTGCCAGCAGTTCACAGGGCCCTGGAAACACCATATATTTT
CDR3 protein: CASSSQGPGNTIYF

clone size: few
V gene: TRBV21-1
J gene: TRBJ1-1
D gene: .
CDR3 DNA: TGTGCCAGCAGCAAAGACAGAGAAGTGAACACTGAAGCTTTCTTT
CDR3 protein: CASSKDREVNTEAFF

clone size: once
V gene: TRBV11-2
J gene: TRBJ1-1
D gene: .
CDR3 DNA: TGTGCCAGCAGCTTATCATTCGAAGCTTTCTTT
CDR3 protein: CASSLSFEAFF

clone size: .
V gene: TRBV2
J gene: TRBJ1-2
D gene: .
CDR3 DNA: TGTGCCAGCAGTGAATTTGGGCAATACCACCCCTTC
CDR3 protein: CASSEFGQYHPF

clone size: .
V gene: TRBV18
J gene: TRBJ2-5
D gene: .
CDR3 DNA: TGTGCCAGCTCACCAAGAGCGCAAGAGACCCAGTACTTC
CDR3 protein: CASSPRAQETQYF

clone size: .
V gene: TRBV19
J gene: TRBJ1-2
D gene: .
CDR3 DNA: TGTGCCAGTAGTGATGCTAAACGGGGCTACACCTTC
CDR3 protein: CASSDAKRGYTF

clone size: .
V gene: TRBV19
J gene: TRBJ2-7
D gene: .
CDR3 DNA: TGTGCCAGTAGTATATGGGCAGGGAACGAGCAGTACTTC
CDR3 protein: CASSIWAGNEQYF

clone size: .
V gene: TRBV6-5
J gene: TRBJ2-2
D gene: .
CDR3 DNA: TGTGCCAGCAGACCCGGACAGAACACCGGGGAGCTGTTTTTT
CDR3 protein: CASRPGQNTGELFF

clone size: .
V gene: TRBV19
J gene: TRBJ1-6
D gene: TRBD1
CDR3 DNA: TGTGCCAGTAGTTCGGACAGGGCGAGCTCCTATAATTCACCCCTCCACTTT
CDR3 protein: CASSSDRASSYNSPLHF

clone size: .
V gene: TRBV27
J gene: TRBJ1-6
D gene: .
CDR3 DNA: TGTGCCAGCAGTTTGTTAAGGGACATGGGTTCACCCCTCCACTTT
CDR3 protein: CASSLLRDMGSPLHF

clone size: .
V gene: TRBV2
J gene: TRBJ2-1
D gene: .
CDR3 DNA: TGTGCCAGCAGTGAGACACAGTACAATGAGCAGTTCTTC
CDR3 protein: CASSETQYNEQFF

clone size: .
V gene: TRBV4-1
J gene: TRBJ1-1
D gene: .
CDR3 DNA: TGCGCCAGCAGCCAAGGTGGTGGACAGACGAACACTGAAGCTTTCTTT
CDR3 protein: CASSQGGGQTNTEAFF

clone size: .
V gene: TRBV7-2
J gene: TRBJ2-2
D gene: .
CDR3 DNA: TGTGCCAGCAGCTTAATGCGTGTCACCGGGGAGCTGTTTTTT
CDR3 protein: CASSLMRVTGELFF

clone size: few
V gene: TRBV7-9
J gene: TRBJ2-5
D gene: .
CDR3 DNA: TGTGCCAGCAGCTTCGGGAAACAAGAGACCCAGTACTTC
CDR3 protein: CASSFGKQETQYF